Listed here are 26 T cell receptor beta chains from one sample, sequenced in a study of CD8 T cells in Susac syndrome. After extraction with the RNeasy kit, roughly 0.5 to 1 ug of the RNA was reverse transcribed using random hexamers. Each CDR3 protein is one row after TCRdb ran MiXCR on the immunoSEQ multiplex PCR reads. This repertoire shows about 180,000 distinct CDR3 sequences, roughly 94% found once; its top ten account for around 0.094%. Sequenced material: CD4+ T cells from PBMCs. These receptors came from a human donor with Susac syndrome.

This chain joins TRBV18 and TRBJ2-7; the D gene is possibly TRBD2 (6 bases). The V end lost 3 bases, the J end lost 2 bases, and 17 bases lay between the germline ends. Germline V gene lookup returns CDR1 KGHSH and CDR2 LQKENI. The CDR3 is 16 amino acids. CDR3 sequence reads: CASSPLPGTQAYEQYF. The CDR3 region has the DNA TGTGCCAGCTCACCCTTACCCGGGACTCAGGCCTACGAGCAGTACTTC.

This chain uses TRBV28 with TRBJ2-2; D possibly matches TRBD1 or TRBD2 (5 bases each). Germline-derived CDR1 and CDR2 are MDHEN and SYDVKM. This CDR3 comprises 15 residues. Trimming took off 2 bases at V and 6 bases at J, with 13 bases between the two ends. In DNA form, the CDR3 reads TGTGCCAGCAGTTTAAACCCCATGGGACCCGGGGAGCTGTTTTTT. It is translated as CASSLNPMGPGELFF.

The chain recombines TRBV5-1 with TRBJ2-5; TRBD2 is a possible D gene (6 bases). The germline V gene has CDR1 SGHRS and CDR2 YFSETQ. The CDR3 extends over 15 amino acids. Trimming removed 0 bases from V and 5 bases from J, with 14 bases in between. The chain's CDR3 is CASSLVLAGEETQYF. The CDR3 bases are TGCGCCAGCAGCTTGGTACTAGCTGGTGAGGAGACCCAGTACTTC.

This clonotype was seen a single time. This rearrangement joins TRBV19 to TRBJ1-2, with 11 bases fitting TRBD1. Trimming at V came to 7 bases and at J to 4 bases, leaving 5 bases not matched to a gene. Germline V lookup: CDR1 LNHDA, CDR2 SQIVND (reference sequence). The CDR3 consists of 14 residues. The CDR3 loop reads CASTPGQGGYGYTF. CDR3 in DNA: TGTGCCAGTACCCCGGGACAGGGGGGCTATGGCTACACCTTC.

This sequence joins TRBV7-9 and TRBJ2-5; TRBD2 matches 7 bases. The CDR3 contains 15 residues. The V gene's germline CDR1 is SEHNR and CDR2 FQNEAQ (reference sequence). Trimming cost V 11 bases and J 4 bases; bases outside gene matches: 16. CDR3 region: CAGSKRDLRGETQYF. The CDR3 coding sequence is TGTGCCGGGAGCAAGCGGGACCTGAGGGGAGAGACCCAGTACTTC.

The CDR3 spells CASSIPGSINQPQHF. CDR3 nucleotide sequence: TGTGCCAGTAGTATACCAGGGTCCATCAATCAGCCCCAGCATTTT. The rearrangement uses TRBV19 and TRBJ1-5; a weak D match, TRBD1 (5 bases). Trimming pared 2 bases from V and 3 bases from J, leaving 11 bases between. This CDR3 spans 15 amino acids. CDR1 is LNHDA and CDR2 is SQIVND in the germline V gene (reference sequence).

The J gene is TRBJ2-5, the V gene TRBV7-9, with TRBD1 matching 8 bases. The CDR3 loop spans 14 amino acids. V lost 5 bases, J lost 2 bases, and 4 bases stayed unmatched. CDR1 SEHNR and CDR2 FQNEAQ come from the germline V gene (reference sequence). For the CDR3, the DNA is TGTGCCAGCAGCACCGGGACAGGTCAAGAGACCCAGTACTTC. It translates to CASSTGTGQETQYF.

The genes are TRBV20-1 and TRBJ1-5; 9 positions agree with TRBD1. V dropped 6 bases and J dropped 5; count of bases not matched to a gene: 11. Germline V gene sequence: CDR1 DFQATT, CDR2 SNEGSKA (reference sequence). The CDR3 contains 15 residues. This chain's CDR3 is CSATRQGVGHQPQHF. The CDR3 bases are TGCAGTGCGACTAGACAGGGGGTCGGACATCAGCCCCAGCATTTT.

This clonotype was seen just once. The CDR3 sequence is CASTRGGARYGYTF. The CDR3 bases are TGCGCCAGCACCAGAGGCGGGGCCCGCTATGGCTACACCTTC. The chain couples TRBV4-3 to TRBJ1-2; a possible D gene is TRBD1 (5 bases). Germline CDR1 is LGHNA and CDR2 is YSLEER. This CDR3 is built from 14 residues. The ends were cut back, 7 bases at V and 4 bases at J, with 16 bases in the middle.

This clonotype was seen just once. This chain joins TRBV19 and TRBJ2-7; 7 bases match TRBD2. J was trimmed by 1 base and V by 5 bases; bases with no gene match: 8. CDR3 length: 15 residues. Germline loops: CDR1 LNHDA, CDR2 SQIVND (reference sequence). Here the CDR3 reads CASSPWGGTSYEQYF. The CDR3 DNA reads as TGTGCCAGTAGTCCTTGGGGAGGGACTTCCTACGAGCAGTACTTC.

V usage is TRBV29-1 and J usage is TRBJ2-7, with TRBD1 as a possible D gene (6 bases). The germline V gene has CDR1 SQVTM and CDR2 ANQGSEA. The V end was cut by 2 bases, the J end by 0 bases, with 14 bases between. The length of the CDR3 is 15 residues. In nucleotides, the CDR3 is TGCAGCGTTGAATCCGCGGACAGTAGCTCCTACGAGCAGTACTTC. It yields the protein CSVESADSSSYEQYF.

The chain carries TRBV9 and TRBJ2-3; D unclear. Deletions cut 0 bases from V and 4 bases from J, with 9 bases between. CDR3 length: 14 amino acids. Germline values: CDR1 SGDLS, CDR2 YYNGEE. Here the CDR3 DNA reads TGTGCCAGCAGCGTAGAGGCCCCGTCAGATACGCAGTATTTT. Its protein is CASSVEAPSDTQYF.

This clonotype has a handful of counts. This rearrangement joins TRBV19 to TRBJ2-5; D is possibly TRBD1 or TRBD2 (5 bases each). Per the germline V gene, CDR1 is LNHDA and CDR2 is SQIVND (reference sequence). V was shortened by 3 bases and J by 2 bases, with 13 bases between the two germline ends. The CDR3 runs 15 residues. This chain's CDR3 is CASSISGTQQETQYF. The CDR3 bases are TGTGCCAGTAGTATCAGTGGGACCCAACAAGAGACCCAGTACTTC.

The rearrangement links TRBV5-1 to TRBJ2-1, with 9 positions matching TRBD1. Per germline, CDR1 SGHRS and CDR2 YFSETQ. V lost 5 bases to trimming and J lost 7 bases; unmatched junction nucleotides: 4. This CDR3 is 13 amino acids long. CDR3 nucleotides: TGCGCCAGCAGTAGGGACAGGGCAAATGAGCAGTTCTTC. As protein: CASSRDRANEQFF.

The chain is built from TRBV29-1 and TRBJ2-7; TRBD1 agrees at 10 bases. The CDR3 has 13 residues. CDR1 and CDR2 (germline): SQVTM, ANQGSEA. The V gene end was trimmed by 4 bases and the J gene end by 3 bases; junction bases not matched to a gene: 3. CDR3 in amino acids: CSVGTGGLYEQYF. The CDR3 nucleotides are TGCAGCGTTGGGACAGGGGGTCTCTACGAGCAGTACTTC.

The chain employs TRBV9 and TRBJ1-2, with D maybe TRBD1 (6 bases). CDR1 SGDLS and CDR2 YYNGEE come from the germline V gene. Deletions cut 3 bases from V and 1 base from J, with 10 bases between. There are 14 residues in the CDR3. CDR3 nucleotide sequence: TGTGCCAGCAGCGCCGGGACAAATAACTATGGCTACACCTTC. It codes for CASSAGTNNYGYTF.

This rearrangement joins TRBV5-4 to TRBJ1-2, with 7 bases aligning to TRBD1. Losses at the gene ends were 4 bases for V and 4 bases for J; bases not matched to a gene: 1. The length of the CDR3 is 12 residues. Per germline, CDR1 SGHNT and CDR2 YYREEE (reference sequence). The CDR3 is CASSRDSYGYTF. CDR3 bases: TGTGCCAGCAGCCGGGACAGCTATGGCTACACCTTC.

This clonotype has just one count. The chain joins TRBV4-1 to TRBJ2-1, with a tentative D call TRBD1 (6 bases). Trimming cost V 5 bases and J 4 bases, with 15 bases left between them. The CDR3 totals 15 residues. Germline lookup yields CDR1 MGHRA and CDR2 YSYEKL. CDR3 DNA: TGCGCCAGCAGCTCCCAGGGGTTAGGATACAATGAGCAGTTCTTC. It specifies CASSSQGLGYNEQFF.

The chain joins TRBV6-1 to TRBJ1-1, with unresolved D. V lost 6 bases and J lost 0, with 11 bases in between. This CDR3 is built from 14 residues. Germline V CDR1 and CDR2: MNHNS, SASEGT. In nucleotides, the CDR3 is TGTGCCAGCAGAAGGGAGGGAATGAACACTGAAGCTTTCTTT. Amino acids: CASRREGMNTEAFF.

V is TRBV5-6 and J is TRBJ2-1; maybe TRBD2 (5 bases). The CDR3 sequence is 16 residues long. CDR1 and CDR2 (germline): SGHDT, YYEEEE. Trimming pared 4 bases from V and 0 bases from J, leaving 14 bases between. CDR3 region: CASSIKRRSSYNEQFF. The CDR3 DNA sequence: TGTGCCAGCAGCATAAAGCGGAGGAGCTCCTACAATGAGCAGTTCTTC.

The V and J genes are TRBV9 and TRBJ1-5; TRBD1 might be the D (6 bases). Germline V gives CDR1 SGDLS, CDR2 YYNGEE. The CDR3 runs 15 residues. Trimming pared 3 bases from V and 7 bases from J, leaving 17 bases between. The CDR3 nucleotides read TGTGCCAGCAGCGCTCATCAGGGGCAGGGACAGCCCCAGCATTTT. Amino acid sequence: CASSAHQGQGQPQHF.

The chain joins TRBV20-1 to TRBJ2-7; 8 bases are shared with TRBD2. V dropped 4 bases and J dropped 3; count of bases not matched to a gene: 8. The CDR3 is 14 amino acids. Germline assignment: CDR1 DFQATT and CDR2 SNEGSKA (reference sequence). The DNA of the CDR3 is TGCAGTGCTAAACCTCCTAGCGGGTACTACGAGCAGTACTTC. It yields the protein CSAKPPSGYYEQYF.

The chain couples TRBV5-6 to TRBJ1-2; D is ambiguous. The CDR3 contains 15 residues. V dropped 4 bases and J dropped 4 bases, with 17 bases sitting between them. CDR1 and CDR2 from the germline V gene are SGHDT and YYEEEE. The DNA for the CDR3 is TGTGCCAGCAGCCAAGAAACGGCATACGTCTATGGCTACACCTTC. The encoded protein is CASSQETAYVYGYTF.

This chain uses TRBV29-1 with TRBJ1-2; 9 bases match TRBD1. The CDR3 runs to 15 residues. Germline-derived CDR1 and CDR2 are SQVTM and ANQGSEA. J was trimmed by 4 bases and V by 7 bases; bases with no gene match: 13. The CDR3 sequence is CSAEGLQGATYGYTF. The CDR3 region has the DNA TGCAGCGCGGAGGGTTTACAGGGGGCAACCTATGGCTACACCTTC.

The chain has TRBV5-1 and TRBJ1-6, with TRBD1 matching over 7 bases. Germline-derived CDR1 and CDR2 are SGHRS and YFSETQ. The V and J ends lost 5 bases and 10 bases, in that order; junction bases with no gene match: 9. The CDR3 extends over 14 amino acids. The CDR3 region has the DNA TGCGCCAGCAGGACAGGGTTCGAGGGATCACCCCTCCACTTT. Encoded protein: CASRTGFEGSPLHF. The full variable domain, in which reference TRBV5-1 and TRBJ1-6 provide the parts outside the CDR3, is KAGVTQTPRYLIKTRGQQVTLSCSPISGHRSVSWYQQTPGQGLQFLFEYFSETQRNKGNFPGRFSGRQFSNSRSEMNVSTLELGDSALYLCASRTGFEGSPLHFGNGTRLTVT.

The chain uses TRBV7-2 and TRBJ1-2, with 7 bases that match TRBD1. Germline V gene lookup returns CDR1 SGHTA and CDR2 FQGNSA. This CDR3 has 16 residues. The junction had 12 bases not matched to a gene; V was cut back by 5 bases and J by 3 bases. CDR3 sequence: CASSPTSGQTYYGYTF. Written as DNA, the CDR3 is TGTGCCAGCAGCCCGACCTCGGGACAGACCTACTATGGCTACACCTTC.